This T cell receptor (beta chain) was captured by sequencing in a study of shared clonotypes between healthy human individuals. Across the whole study: A few men and a couple of women, aged 18 to 49, were donors.

Germline V gene data show CDR1 as SGHTA and CDR2 as FQGTGA. CDR3 length: 13 amino acids. The V gene lost 1 base and the J gene lost 6 bases, with 6 bases spanning the gap. Some clones are missing from TCRdb's copy, which holds only in-frame ones; the method was immunoSEQ multiplex PCR. The sample carries about 1.1 million clones, 70% to 85% recorded once. The V call is TRBV7-3, the J call TRBJ2-2; D unclear. Sequenced input: memory CD4+ T cells from PBMCs. Indicated subset: CD45RA-negative fraction. The sequence was obtained from a man between 18 and 35 years old in good health. Some clones in this sample may be carry-over from other donors' samples. The CDR3: CASSLMWPGELFF. Written as DNA, the CDR3 is TGTGCCAGCAGCTTAATGTGGCCCGGGGAGCTGTTTTTT.